This is a list of T cell receptor beta chains from one sample in a study of cytomegalovirus exposure and HLA in healthy donors. Sequencing was performed with immunoSEQ multiplex PCR; in TCRdb, only in-frame clones are kept and a portion is missing. Among fewer than 140,000 clones listed, 71% were seen once. The sample was PBMCs. Receptors originate from a female donor in good health and CMV-seronegative. The CDR3 runs from the conserved cysteine through the conserved F or W. The order of the fields is V gene, D gene, CDR3 length, clone size, J gene, CDR3 DNA, CDR3 protein. D genes are given only for firm matches. A clone size is listed for some rows: how often the clone was seen (once, few, many), or a class if it is expanded.

v_call: TRBV7-8; d_call: TRBD1; cdr3_length: 15; clone_size: few; j_call: TRBJ1-2; cdr3_nt: TGTGCCAGCAGCCCCCGGGACAGCCTAGTTTATGGCTACACCTTC; cdr3_aa: CASSPRDSLVYGYTF
v_call: TRBV5-1; d_call: -; cdr3_length: 13; clone_size: -; j_call: TRBJ2-5; cdr3_nt: TGCGCCAGCAGCTGGAGAGGTCGAGAGACCCAGTACTTC; cdr3_aa: CASSWRGRETQYF
v_call: TRBV19; d_call: -; cdr3_length: 15; clone_size: -; j_call: TRBJ2-3; cdr3_nt: TGTGCCAGTAGTATGACTGCGGCCCTCACAGATACGCAGTATTTT; cdr3_aa: CASSMTAALTDTQYF
v_call: TRBV7-3; d_call: -; cdr3_length: 13; clone_size: -; j_call: TRBJ1-5; cdr3_nt: TGTGCCAGCAGCTTAAACAGGGATCAGCCCCAGCATTTT; cdr3_aa: CASSLNRDQPQHF
v_call: TRBV11-2; d_call: TRBD2; cdr3_length: 15; clone_size: -; j_call: TRBJ2-7; cdr3_nt: TGTGCCAGCAGTCCCCCTAGCGGGATGACCTACGAGCAGTACTTC; cdr3_aa: CASSPPSGMTYEQYF
v_call: TRBV27; d_call: -; cdr3_length: 13; clone_size: once; j_call: TRBJ1-2; cdr3_nt: TGTGCCAGCAGCCATAGAGGGGGTTATGGCTACACCTTC; cdr3_aa: CASSHRGGYGYTF
v_call: TRBV28; d_call: TRBD1; cdr3_length: 15; clone_size: once; j_call: TRBJ2-7; cdr3_nt: TGTGCCAGCAGTTCGGACAGGGGCAATTACTACGAGCAGTACTTC; cdr3_aa: CASSSDRGNYYEQYF
v_call: TRBV5-4; d_call: -; cdr3_length: 15; clone_size: once; j_call: TRBJ2-1; cdr3_nt: TGTGCCAGCAGCTTGTCCGGCAGGGGCGGGCATGAGCAGTTCTTC; cdr3_aa: CASSLSGRGGHEQFF
v_call: TRBV27; d_call: -; cdr3_length: 15; clone_size: -; j_call: TRBJ2-7; cdr3_nt: TGTGCCAGCAGTTTATCGAGAGCGGGCCCCTACGAGCAGTACTTC; cdr3_aa: CASSLSRAGPYEQYF
v_call: TRBV19; d_call: -; cdr3_length: 14; clone_size: -; j_call: TRBJ1-5; cdr3_nt: TGTGCCAGTAGTATAGATACAGGCAATCAGCCCCAGCATTTT; cdr3_aa: CASSIDTGNQPQHF
v_call: TRBV2; d_call: -; cdr3_length: 15; clone_size: few; j_call: TRBJ2-1; cdr3_nt: TGTGCCAGCAGTGAAGTGGGGGGTAAGGGGAATGAGCAGTTCTTC; cdr3_aa: CASSEVGGKGNEQFF
v_call: TRBV6-5; d_call: -; cdr3_length: 13; clone_size: few; j_call: TRBJ1-2; cdr3_nt: TGTGCCACCAGACCCAGGCGTAACTATGGCTACACCTTC; cdr3_aa: CATRPRRNYGYTF
v_call: TRBV25-1; d_call: TRBD1; cdr3_length: 13; clone_size: few; j_call: TRBJ1-5; cdr3_nt: TGTGCCAGCAGTGTCACAGGGGATCAGCCCCAGCATTTT; cdr3_aa: CASSVTGDQPQHF
v_call: TRBV7-6; d_call: -; cdr3_length: 14; clone_size: medium-sized; j_call: TRBJ1-2; cdr3_nt: TGTGCCAGCAGCCCGTCCACAGGGAACTATGGCTACACCTTC; cdr3_aa: CASSPSTGNYGYTF
v_call: TRBV6-6; d_call: -; cdr3_length: 14; clone_size: -; j_call: TRBJ2-4; cdr3_nt: TGTGCCAGCAGTCCTGACAGAGCCAAAAACATTCAGTACTTC; cdr3_aa: CASSPDRAKNIQYF
v_call: TRBV30; d_call: TRBD2; cdr3_length: 13; clone_size: -; j_call: TRBJ2-7; cdr3_nt: TGTGCCTGGACCTTAGCGGGGGCCTACGAGCAGTACTTC; cdr3_aa: CAWTLAGAYEQYF
v_call: TRBV5-1; d_call: TRBD2; cdr3_length: 15; clone_size: few; j_call: TRBJ2-1; cdr3_nt: TGCGCCAGCAGCTTGGCGGTTAGCGGGAGTGGTGAGCAGTTCTTC; cdr3_aa: CASSLAVSGSGEQFF
v_call: TRBV11-3; d_call: -; cdr3_length: 12; clone_size: -; j_call: TRBJ2-3; cdr3_nt: TGTGCCAGCAAAAGAGGAGTAGATACGCAGTATTTT; cdr3_aa: CASKRGVDTQYF
v_call: TRBV28; d_call: -; cdr3_length: 13; clone_size: -; j_call: TRBJ1-1; cdr3_nt: TGTGCCAGCAGTCGTCCTACAGGATCTGAAGCTTTCTTT; cdr3_aa: CASSRPTGSEAFF
v_call: TRBV2; d_call: -; cdr3_length: 13; clone_size: -; j_call: TRBJ1-2; cdr3_nt: TGTGCCAGCAGTGAAGGTAGCAGCTATGGCTACACCTTC; cdr3_aa: CASSEGSSYGYTF
v_call: TRBV10-2; d_call: TRBD2; cdr3_length: 13; clone_size: -; j_call: TRBJ2-7; cdr3_nt: TGCGCCAGCAGTGAGCCGGGAGGCCACGAGCAGTACTTC; cdr3_aa: CASSEPGGHEQYF
v_call: TRBV30; d_call: -; cdr3_length: 13; clone_size: few; j_call: TRBJ2-3; cdr3_nt: TGTGCCTGGACCGGGAGTGACACAGATACGCAGTATTTT; cdr3_aa: CAWTGSDTDTQYF
v_call: TRBV29-1; d_call: -; cdr3_length: 13; clone_size: -; j_call: TRBJ2-5; cdr3_nt: TGCAGCGTTGGGCCGGGAGTCCAAGAGACCCAGTACTTC; cdr3_aa: CSVGPGVQETQYF
v_call: TRBV20-1; d_call: -; cdr3_length: 11; clone_size: -; j_call: TRBJ1-2; cdr3_nt: TGCAGTGCTAGCATCCACTATGGCTACACCTTC; cdr3_aa: CSASIHYGYTF
v_call: TRBV7-2; d_call: TRBD1; cdr3_length: 18; clone_size: -; j_call: TRBJ1-2; cdr3_nt: TGTGCCAGCAACCATGTATCAGGGGGACAGACCTCTAACTATGGCTACACCTTC; cdr3_aa: CASNHVSGGQTSNYGYTF
v_call: TRBV7-7; d_call: -; cdr3_length: 16; clone_size: -; j_call: TRBJ1-6; cdr3_nt: TGTGCCAGCAGCCGCCTGCGCCGGGAGCTCAATTCACCCCTCCACTTT; cdr3_aa: CASSRLRRELNSPLHF